This TCR beta chain derives from a study of T cell changes during pregnancy in multiple sclerosis. Sequencing used immunoSEQ multiplex PCR; TCRdb keeps in-frame clones, though not all of them. The sample has some 74,000 clones, about 92% seen once. The sequence came from a female donor with multiple sclerosis, enrolled in a pregnancy study. The sequenced sample was peripheral blood, obtained before pregnancy.

The CDR3 here is CASSQDRLAGGREQFF. Here the CDR3 DNA reads TGCGCCAGCAGCCAAGATCGACTAGCGGGAGGCAGGGAGCAGTTCTTC. This chain joins TRBV4-3 and TRBJ2-1; 13 bases agree with TRBD2. Germline V lookup: CDR1 LGHNA, CDR2 YSLEER. Trimming cost V 0 bases and J 10 bases; bases outside gene matches: 6. This CDR3 comprises 16 residues.